This T cell receptor (beta chain) is from a study of blood T cell repertoires in COVID-19. Background on the study: COVID-19 samples from acute and convalescent phases originated in the United States, Italy and Spain. Sample material is recorded as cDNA or gDNA derived from T cells, B-cell-depleted T cells, or PBMCs.

This clone appeared a few times. The CDR3 runs 15 residues. Per the germline V gene, CDR1 is MNHEY and CDR2 is SVGEGT. V was clipped by 5 bases and J by 5 bases; unmatched bases: 7. Methods used by the authors: Reference gene primer amplification in the assay estimated nucleated cell counts. Some clones are missing from TCRdb's copy, which holds only in-frame ones; the method was immunoSEQ multiplex PCR. That table furnishes V, J and clone size, whereas the DNA furnished D and trimming. The sample contains about 240,000 clones, about 80% of which appear only once. The source of this sequence is a woman over 75 with acute or convalescent COVID-19. The V and J genes are TRBV6-2 or TRBV6-3 and TRBJ1-5; 9 positions agree with TRBD1. Sequenced input: peripheral blood. The DNA for the CDR3 is TGTGCCAGCAGTCACAGGGGGCTAGTGGATCAGCCCCAGCATTTT. It yields the protein CASSHRGLVDQPQHF.